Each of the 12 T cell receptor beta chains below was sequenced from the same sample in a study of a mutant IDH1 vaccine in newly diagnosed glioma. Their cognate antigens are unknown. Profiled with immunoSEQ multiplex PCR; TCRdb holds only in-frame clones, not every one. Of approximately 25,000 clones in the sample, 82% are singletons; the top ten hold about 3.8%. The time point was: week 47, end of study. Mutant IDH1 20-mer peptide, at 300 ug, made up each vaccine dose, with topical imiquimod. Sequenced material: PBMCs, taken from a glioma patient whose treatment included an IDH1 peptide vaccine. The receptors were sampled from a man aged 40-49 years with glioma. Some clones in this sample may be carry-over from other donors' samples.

DNA of the CDR3: TGTGCCAGCAACTCCGGGGGGCAAGCTAACTATGGCTACACCTTC. As protein: CASNSGGQANYGYTF. This sequence joins TRBV11-2 and TRBJ1-2; a possible D gene is TRBD1 (6 bases). In germline, CDR1 is SGHAT, CDR2 FQNNGV. V shed 7 bases and J shed 0 bases, with 15 bases lying between them. The CDR3 covers 15 residues.

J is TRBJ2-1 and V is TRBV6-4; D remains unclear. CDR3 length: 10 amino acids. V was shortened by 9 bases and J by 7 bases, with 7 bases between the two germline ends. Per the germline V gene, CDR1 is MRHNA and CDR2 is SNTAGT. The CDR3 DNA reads TGTGCCAGTACTTATAATGAGCAGTTCTTC. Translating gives CASTYNEQFF.

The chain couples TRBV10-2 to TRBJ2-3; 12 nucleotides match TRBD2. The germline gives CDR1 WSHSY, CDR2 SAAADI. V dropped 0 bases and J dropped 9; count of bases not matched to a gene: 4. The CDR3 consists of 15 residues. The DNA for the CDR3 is TGCGCCAGCAGTGAGTCGACTAGCGGGGGTAGAACGCAGTATTTT. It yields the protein CASSESTSGGRTQYF.

The CDR3 sequence: CSVNRATEAFF. For the CDR3, the DNA is TGCAGCGTGAACAGGGCTACTGAAGCTTTCTTT. The rearrangement uses TRBV29-1 and TRBJ1-1; D perhaps matches TRBD1 (6 bases). This CDR3 has 11 amino acids. Trimming cost V 6 bases and J 5 bases, with 10 bases left between them. Germline lookup yields CDR1 SQVTM and CDR2 ANQGSEA.

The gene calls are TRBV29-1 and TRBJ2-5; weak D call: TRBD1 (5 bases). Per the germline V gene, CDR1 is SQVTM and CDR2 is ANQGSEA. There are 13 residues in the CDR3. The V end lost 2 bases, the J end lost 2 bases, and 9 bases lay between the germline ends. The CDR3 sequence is CSVEITGQETQYF. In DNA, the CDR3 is TGCAGCGTTGAAATAACAGGTCAAGAGACCCAGTACTTC.

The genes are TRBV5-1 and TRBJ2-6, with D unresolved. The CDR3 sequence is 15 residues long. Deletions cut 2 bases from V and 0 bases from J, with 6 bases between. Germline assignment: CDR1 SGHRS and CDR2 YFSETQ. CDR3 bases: TGCGCCAGCAGCTTCCTCAGCTCTGGGGCCAACGTCCTGACTTTC. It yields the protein CASSFLSSGANVLTF.

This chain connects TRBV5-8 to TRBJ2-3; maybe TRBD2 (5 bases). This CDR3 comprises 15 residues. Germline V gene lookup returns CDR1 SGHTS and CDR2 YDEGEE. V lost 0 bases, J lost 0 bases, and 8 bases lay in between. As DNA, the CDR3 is TGTGCCAGCAGCTTGGGGAGGACTAGCACAGATACGCAGTATTTT. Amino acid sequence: CASSLGRTSTDTQYF.

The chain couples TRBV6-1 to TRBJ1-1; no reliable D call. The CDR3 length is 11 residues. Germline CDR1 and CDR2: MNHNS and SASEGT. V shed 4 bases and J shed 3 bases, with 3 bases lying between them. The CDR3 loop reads CASSVYTEAFF. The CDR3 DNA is TGTGCCAGCAGTGTGTACACTGAAGCTTTCTTT.

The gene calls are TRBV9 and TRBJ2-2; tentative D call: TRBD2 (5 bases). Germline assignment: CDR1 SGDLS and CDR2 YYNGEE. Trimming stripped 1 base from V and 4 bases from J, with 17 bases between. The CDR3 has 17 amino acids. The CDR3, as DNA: TGTGCCAGCAGCGTAAGAGAGGGATTGGGTGTCACCGGGGAGCTGTTTTTT. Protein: CASSVREGLGVTGELFF.

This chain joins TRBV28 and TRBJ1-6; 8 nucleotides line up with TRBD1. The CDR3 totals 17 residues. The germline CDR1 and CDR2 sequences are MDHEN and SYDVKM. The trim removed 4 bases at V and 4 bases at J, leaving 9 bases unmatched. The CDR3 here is CASSSSGTGFYNSPLHF. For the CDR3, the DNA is TGTGCCAGCAGTTCATCCGGGACAGGTTTTTATAATTCACCCCTCCACTTT.

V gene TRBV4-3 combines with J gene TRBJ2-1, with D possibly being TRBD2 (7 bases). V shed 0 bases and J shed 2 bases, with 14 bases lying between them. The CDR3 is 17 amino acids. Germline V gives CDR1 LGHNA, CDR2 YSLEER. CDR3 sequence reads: CASSQDRAGATYNEQFF. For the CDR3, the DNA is TGCGCCAGCAGCCAAGATCGGGCGGGGGCTACCTACAATGAGCAGTTCTTC.

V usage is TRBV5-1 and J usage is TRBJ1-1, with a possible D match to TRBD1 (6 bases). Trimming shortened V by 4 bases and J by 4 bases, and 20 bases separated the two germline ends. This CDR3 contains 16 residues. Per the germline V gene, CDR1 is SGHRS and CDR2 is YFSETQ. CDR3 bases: TGCGCCAGCAGCCTTGGGTCAACAGGGTCTGGCACTGAAGCTTTCTTT. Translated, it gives CASSLGSTGSGTEAFF.